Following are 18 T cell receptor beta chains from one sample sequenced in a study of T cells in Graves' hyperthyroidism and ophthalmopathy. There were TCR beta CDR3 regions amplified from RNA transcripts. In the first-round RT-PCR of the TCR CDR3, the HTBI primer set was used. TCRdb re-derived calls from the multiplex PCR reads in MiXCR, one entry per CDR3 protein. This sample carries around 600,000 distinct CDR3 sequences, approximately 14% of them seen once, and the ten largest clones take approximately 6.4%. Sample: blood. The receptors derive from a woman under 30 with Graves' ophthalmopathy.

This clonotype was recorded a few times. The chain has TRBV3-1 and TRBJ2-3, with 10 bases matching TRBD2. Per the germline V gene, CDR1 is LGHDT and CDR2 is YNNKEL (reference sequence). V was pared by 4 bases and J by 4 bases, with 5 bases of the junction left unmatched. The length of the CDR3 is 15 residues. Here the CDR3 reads CASSPLAGAADTQYF. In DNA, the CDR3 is TGTGCCAGCAGCCCCCTAGCGGGAGCCGCAGATACGCAGTATTTT.

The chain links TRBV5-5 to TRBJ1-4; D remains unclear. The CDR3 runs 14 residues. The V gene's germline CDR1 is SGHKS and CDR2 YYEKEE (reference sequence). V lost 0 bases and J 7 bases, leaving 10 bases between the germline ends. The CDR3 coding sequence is TGTGCCAGCAGCTTGGGGGGTTTTAGTGAAAAACTGTTTTTT. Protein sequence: CASSLGGFSEKLFF.

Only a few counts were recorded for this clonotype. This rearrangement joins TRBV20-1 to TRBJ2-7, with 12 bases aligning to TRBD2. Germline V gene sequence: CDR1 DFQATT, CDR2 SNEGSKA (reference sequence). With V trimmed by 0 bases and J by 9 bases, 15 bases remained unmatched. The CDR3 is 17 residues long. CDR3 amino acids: CSARERHGLAGGPGQYF. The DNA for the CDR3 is TGCAGTGCTAGAGAGCGACATGGGCTAGCGGGAGGGCCCGGGCAGTACTTC.

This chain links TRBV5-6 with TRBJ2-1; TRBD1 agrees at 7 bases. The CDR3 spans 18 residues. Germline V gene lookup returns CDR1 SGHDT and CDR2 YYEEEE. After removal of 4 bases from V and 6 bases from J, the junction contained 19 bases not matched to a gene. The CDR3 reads CASSPSLFRDSVGNEQFF. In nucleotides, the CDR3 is TGTGCCAGCAGCCCTTCCCTTTTCCGGGACAGTGTGGGCAATGAGCAGTTCTTC.

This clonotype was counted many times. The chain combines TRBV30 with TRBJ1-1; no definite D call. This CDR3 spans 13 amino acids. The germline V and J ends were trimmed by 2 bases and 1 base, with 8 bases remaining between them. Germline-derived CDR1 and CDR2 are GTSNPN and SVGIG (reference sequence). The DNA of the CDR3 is TGTGCCTGGAGTCTGACATCGAACACTGAAGCTTTCTTT. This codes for CAWSLTSNTEAFF.

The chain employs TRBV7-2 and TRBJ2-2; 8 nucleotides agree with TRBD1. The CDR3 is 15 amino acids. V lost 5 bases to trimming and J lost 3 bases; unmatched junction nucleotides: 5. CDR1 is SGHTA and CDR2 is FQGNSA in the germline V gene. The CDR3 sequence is CASSPGGAHTGELFF. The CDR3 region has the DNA TGTGCCAGCAGCCCAGGGGGCGCCCACACCGGGGAGCTGTTTTTT.

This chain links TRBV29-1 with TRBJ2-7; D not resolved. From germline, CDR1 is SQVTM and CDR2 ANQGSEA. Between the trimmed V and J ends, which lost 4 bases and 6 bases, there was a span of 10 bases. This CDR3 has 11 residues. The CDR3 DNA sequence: TGCAGCGTTGCAGTCAGGCGCGAGCAGTACTTC. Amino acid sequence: CSVAVRREQYF.

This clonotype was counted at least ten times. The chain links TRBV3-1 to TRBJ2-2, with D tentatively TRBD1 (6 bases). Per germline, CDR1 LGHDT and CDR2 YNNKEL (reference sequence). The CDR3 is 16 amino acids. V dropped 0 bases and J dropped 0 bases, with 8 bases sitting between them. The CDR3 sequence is CASSQEGTTNTGELFF. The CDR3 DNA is TGTGCCAGCAGCCAAGAGGGGACAACGAACACCGGGGAGCTGTTTTTT.

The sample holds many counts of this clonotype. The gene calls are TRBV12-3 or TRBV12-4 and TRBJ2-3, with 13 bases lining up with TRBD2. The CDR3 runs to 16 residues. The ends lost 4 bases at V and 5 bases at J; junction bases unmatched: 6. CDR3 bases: TGTGCCAGCAGTTCTCCCGGGACTAGCGGGATAGATACGCAGTATTTT. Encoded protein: CASSSPGTSGIDTQYF.

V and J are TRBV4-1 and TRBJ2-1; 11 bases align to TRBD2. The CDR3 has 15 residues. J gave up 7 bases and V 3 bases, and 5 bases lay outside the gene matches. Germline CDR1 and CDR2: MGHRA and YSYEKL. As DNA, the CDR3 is TGCGCCAGCAGCCACCTAGCGGGAGGCATGAATGAGCAGTTCTTC. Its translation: CASSHLAGGMNEQFF.

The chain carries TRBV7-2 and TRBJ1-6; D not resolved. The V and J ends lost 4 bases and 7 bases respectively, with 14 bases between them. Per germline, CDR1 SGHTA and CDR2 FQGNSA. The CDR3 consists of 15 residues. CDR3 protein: CASSWQELGNSPLHF. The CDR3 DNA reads TGTGCCAGCAGCTGGCAGGAGCTTGGGAATTCACCCCTCCACTTT.

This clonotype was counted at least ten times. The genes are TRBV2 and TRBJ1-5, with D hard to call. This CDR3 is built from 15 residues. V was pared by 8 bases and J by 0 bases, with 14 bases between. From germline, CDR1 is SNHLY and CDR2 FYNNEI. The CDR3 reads CASRRGGSSNQPQHF. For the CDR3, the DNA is TGTGCCAGCCGCCGGGGAGGGTCTAGCAATCAGCCCCAGCATTTT. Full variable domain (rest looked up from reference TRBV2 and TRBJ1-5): EPEVTQTPSHQVTQMGQEVILRCVPISNHLYFYWYRQILGQKVEFLVSFYNNEISEKSEIFDDQFSVERPDGSNFTLKIRSTKLEDSAMYFCASRRGGSSNQPQHFGDGTRLSIL.

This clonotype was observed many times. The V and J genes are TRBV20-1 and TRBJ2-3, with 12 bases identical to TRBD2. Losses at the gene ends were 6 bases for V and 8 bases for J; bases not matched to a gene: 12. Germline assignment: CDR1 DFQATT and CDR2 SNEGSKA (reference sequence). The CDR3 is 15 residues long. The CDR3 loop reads CSARLAGAPGGTQYF. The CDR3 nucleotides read TGCAGTGCAAGACTAGCGGGAGCCCCGGGGGGTACGCAGTATTTT.

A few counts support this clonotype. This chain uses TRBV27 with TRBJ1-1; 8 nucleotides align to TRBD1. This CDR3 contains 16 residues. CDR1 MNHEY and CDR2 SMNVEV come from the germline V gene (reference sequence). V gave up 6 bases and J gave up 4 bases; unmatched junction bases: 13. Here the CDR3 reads CASSSTGARQGTEAFF. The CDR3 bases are TGTGCCAGCAGCTCGACAGGGGCCCGACAGGGCACTGAAGCTTTCTTT.

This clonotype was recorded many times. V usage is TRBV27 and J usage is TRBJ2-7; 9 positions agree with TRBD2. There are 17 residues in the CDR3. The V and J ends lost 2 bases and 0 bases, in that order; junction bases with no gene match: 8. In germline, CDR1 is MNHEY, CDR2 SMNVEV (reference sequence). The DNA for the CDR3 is TGTGCCAGCAGTTTAATTAGCGGGAGTAGCCTCTCCTACGAGCAGTACTTC. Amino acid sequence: CASSLISGSSLSYEQYF.

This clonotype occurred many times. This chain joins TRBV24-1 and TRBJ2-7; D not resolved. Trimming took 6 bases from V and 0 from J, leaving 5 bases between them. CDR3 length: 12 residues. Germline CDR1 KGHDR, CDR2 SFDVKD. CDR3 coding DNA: TGTGCCACCAGTAGCGACTCCTACGAGCAGTACTTC. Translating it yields CATSSDSYEQYF.

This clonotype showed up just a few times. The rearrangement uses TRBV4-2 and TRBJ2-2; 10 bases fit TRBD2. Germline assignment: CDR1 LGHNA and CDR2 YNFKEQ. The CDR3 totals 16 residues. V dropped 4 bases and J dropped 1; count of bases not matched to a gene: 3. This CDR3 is CASSLKREGNTGELFF. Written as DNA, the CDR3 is TGTGCCAGCAGCCTAAAGCGGGAGGGGAACACCGGGGAGCTGTTTTTT.

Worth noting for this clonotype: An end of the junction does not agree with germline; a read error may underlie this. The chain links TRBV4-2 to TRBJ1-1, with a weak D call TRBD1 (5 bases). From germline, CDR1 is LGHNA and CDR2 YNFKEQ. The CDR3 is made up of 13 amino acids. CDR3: CASSQGGFTEASF. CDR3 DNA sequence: TGTGCCAGCAGCCAAGGGGGGTTCACTGAAGCTTCCTTT.